This TCR beta chain was recovered during a study of blood T cell repertoires in COVID-19. Study-wide background: Acute and convalescent COVID-19 samples came from the United States, Italy and Spain. PBMCs, B-cell-depleted T cells, or T cells were the source of the cDNA or gDNA that made up the material.

As processed by the authors: Amplification of reference gene primers was used by the study to estimate nucleated cell counts. TCRdb keeps only in-frame clones here, not all; method: immunoSEQ multiplex PCR. The DNA was the basis for D and trimming; V, J and clone size are from that table. The table lists 250,000 to 300,000 clones, 75% to 90% of them singletons. Those enrolled in Seattle joined during active infection and were followed longitudinally afterward. CDR1 is SGHTS and CDR2 is YDEGEE in the germline V gene. Trimming at V came to 0 bases and at J to 7 bases, leaving 2 bases not matched to a gene. CDR3 length: 15 amino acids.

Sequencing was done on a sample of peripheral blood. The chain has TRBV5-8 and TRBJ2-1; TRBD2 agrees at 12 bases. This sequence originates from a woman in her 70s with COVID-19, enrolled during active disease. Here the CDR3 reads CASSLEGLAGNEQFF. CDR3 nucleotide sequence: TGTGCCAGCAGCTTGGAAGGACTAGCGGGGAATGAGCAGTTCTTC. Together with reference TRBV5-8 and TRBJ2-1, the CDR3 gives the full variable domain: EAGVTQSPTHLIKTRGQQATLRCSPISGHTSVYWYQQALGLGLQFLLWYDEGEERNRGNFPPRFSGRQFPNYSSELNVNALELEDSALYLCASSLEGLAGNEQFFGPGTRLTVL.